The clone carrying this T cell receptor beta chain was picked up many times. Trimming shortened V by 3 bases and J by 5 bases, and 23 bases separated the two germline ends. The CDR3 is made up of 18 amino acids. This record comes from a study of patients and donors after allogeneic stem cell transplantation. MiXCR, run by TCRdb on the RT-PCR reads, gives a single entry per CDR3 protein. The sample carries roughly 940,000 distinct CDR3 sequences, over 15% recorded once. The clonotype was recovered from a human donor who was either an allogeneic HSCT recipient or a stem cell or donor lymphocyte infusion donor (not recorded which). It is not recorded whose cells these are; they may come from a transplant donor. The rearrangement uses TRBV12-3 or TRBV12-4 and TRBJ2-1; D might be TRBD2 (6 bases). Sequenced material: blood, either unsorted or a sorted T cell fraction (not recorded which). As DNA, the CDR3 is TGTGCCAGCAGTTTTTGGCGGGGAACCCCTAGACACAACAATGAGCAGTTCTTC. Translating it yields CASSFWRGTPRHNNEQFF.